A selection of T cell receptor beta chains follows, all from one sample in a study of blood T cell repertoires in COVID-19. TCRdb keeps only in-frame clones here, not all; method: immunoSEQ multiplex PCR. The sample yields 150,000 to 160,000 clones, approximately 86% seen once. Sequenced sample: peripheral blood. The receptors were sampled from a man in his 60s with COVID-19, enrolled during active disease. Both conserved end residues are part of each CDR3. D genes are given only for firm matches. Rows may omit the clone size; those that give it use once, few, many or a size class.

clone_size,d_call,j_call,v_call,cdr3_aa,cdr3_nt
-,-,TRBJ2-3,TRBV4-3,CASSQELADTQYF,TGCGCCAGCAGCCAAGAACTCGCAGATACGCAGTATTTT
-,-,TRBJ1-2,TRBV28,CASSSAGAPNYGYTF,TGTGCCAGCAGTTCCGCGGGGGCCCCAAACTATGGCTACACCTTC
-,TRBD1,TRBJ1-5,TRBV5-8,CASTPAAGQGNQPQHF,TGTGCCAGCACCCCAGCGGCCGGACAGGGCAATCAGCCCCAGCATTTT
-,-,TRBJ2-6,TRBV6-5,CASSLGRTSGANVLTF,TGTGCCAGCAGTTTAGGGAGAACCTCTGGGGCCAACGTCCTGACTTTC
-,-,TRBJ1-3,TRBV6-5,CASSYLTGSGNTIYF,TGTGCCAGCAGTTATTTAACAGGCTCTGGAAACACCATATATTTT
-,TRBD1,TRBJ1-2,TRBV11-1,CASGLPSQGAGYTF,TGTGCCAGCGGGCTCCCCTCTCAGGGGGCTGGCTACACCTTC
-,-,TRBJ1-5,TRBV3-1/TRBV3-2,CASSPTGEGPNQPQHF,TGTGCCAGCAGCCCCACGGGGGAAGGGCCAAATCAGCCCCAGCATTTT
few,TRBD1,TRBJ2-7,TRBV7-2,CASSPGTGTANSYEQYF,TGTGCCAGCAGCCCCGGAACCGGGACAGCCAACTCCTACGAGCAGTACTTC
-,-,TRBJ1-1,TRBV11-3,CASSFGDTNTEAFF,TGTGCCAGCAGCTTCGGGGATACGAACACTGAAGCTTTCTTT
-,-,TRBJ2-7,TRBV30,CAWMSFRGSGYEQYF,TGTGCCTGGATGTCTTTTAGGGGATCTGGCTACGAGCAGTACTTC
-,-,TRBJ1-6,TRBV5-6,CASSPRGSSYNSPLHF,TGTGCCAGCAGCCCCCGGGGGAGCTCCTATAATTCACCCCTCCACTTT
-,-,TRBJ1-4,TRBV18,CASSLNPGVTNEKLFF,TGTGCCAGCTCACTTAACCCAGGGGTGACTAATGAAAAACTGTTTTTT
-,-,TRBJ1-3,TRBV2,CASSETQVSGNTIYF,TGTGCCAGCAGTGAAACACAGGTCTCTGGAAACACCATATATTTT
once,TRBD2,TRBJ2-7,TRBV11-2,CASRLGLAGDYEQYF,TGTGCCAGCAGATTGGGACTAGCGGGAGACTACGAGCAGTACTTC
-,TRBD2,TRBJ2-7,TRBV7-8,CASSRIRGTSEYF,TGTGCCAGCAGCCGGATCCGAGGGACTAGCGAATACTTC
once,TRBD1,TRBJ2-7,TRBV7-2,CASSSRTGIYEQYF,TGTGCCAGCAGCTCGCGGACAGGGATCTACGAGCAGTACTTC
-,-,TRBJ1-2,TRBV15,CATSSRGGYGYTF,TGTGCCACCAGCAGCCGGGGGGGGTATGGCTACACCTTC
-,-,TRBJ1-1,TRBV6-6,CATARPGSTNTEAFF,TGTGCCACCGCCCGCCCAGGGTCCACGAACACTGAAGCTTTCTTT
-,-,TRBJ1-5,TRBV19,CASSMREGNQPQHF,TGTGCCAGTAGTATGAGGGAGGGCAATCAGCCCCAGCATTTT
-,TRBD2,TRBJ2-5,TRBV7-9,CASSLAGGRRETQYF,TGTGCCAGCAGCTTAGCCGGCGGGAGAAGAGAGACCCAGTACTTC
once,-,TRBJ1-1,TRBV6-5,CASRGQAPRDTEAFF,TGTGCCAGCAGGGGTCAGGCCCCTCGAGACACTGAAGCTTTCTTT
-,TRBD2,TRBJ2-4,TRBV20-1,CSASSGGAFSPIQYF,TGCAGTGCTAGTTCCGGGGGGGCCTTCTCTCCCATTCAGTACTTC
-,TRBD2,TRBJ2-2,TRBV11-2,CASSPGLAGVGELFF,TGTGCCAGCAGCCCCGGTCTAGCGGGAGTCGGGGAGCTGTTTTTT
-,TRBD1,TRBJ1-5,TRBV4-3,CASSQDAGQVHQPQHF,TGCGCCAGCAGCCAAGATGCCGGACAGGTCCATCAGCCCCAGCATTTT
-,-,TRBJ1-5,TRBV18,CASSLTPRGTQPQHF,TGTGCCAGCTCGCTGACTCCCCGGGGGACTCAGCCCCAGCATTTT
-,-,TRBJ2-2,TRBV5-1,CASSSQGTGRTGELFF,TGCGCCAGCAGCTCCCAGGGTACAGGGCGCACCGGGGAGCTGTTTTTT
-,TRBD2,TRBJ2-7,TRBV28,CASRPSGGPYEQYF,TGTGCCAGCAGACCAAGCGGGGGCCCCTACGAGCAGTACTTC
-,TRBD1,TRBJ2-1,TRBV7-8,CASSFYRGLYNEQFF,TGTGCCAGCAGCTTCTACAGGGGGTTGTACAATGAGCAGTTCTTC
-,-,TRBJ2-4,TRBV21-1,CASSTKQRSRGTGYGKNIQYF,TGTGCCAGCAGCACGAAGCAAAGGTCCAGGGGGACGGGGTATGGCAAAAACATTCAGTACTTC
-,TRBD1,TRBJ1-2,TRBV5-6,CASRARQGAPDGYTF,TGTGCCAGCAGGGCCAGACAGGGGGCGCCGGATGGCTACACCTTC
-,-,TRBJ2-7,TRBV21-1,CASSKVRRSSGRSGEQYF,TGTGCCAGCAGCAAAGTGAGGAGGTCTAGCGGGAGGTCGGGCGAGCAGTACTTC
-,-,TRBJ1-5,TRBV7-2,CASSLQGFGQPQHF,TGTGCCAGCAGCTTACAGGGTTTCGGTCAGCCCCAGCATTTT
-,-,TRBJ1-2,TRBV6-5,CASRYRENYGYTF,TGTGCCAGCAGATACAGGGAGAACTATGGCTACACCTTC
-,-,TRBJ1-1,TRBV18,CASSPLQGTDTEAFF,TGTGCCAGCTCACCACTTCAGGGAACGGACACTGAAGCTTTCTTT
-,TRBD2,TRBJ2-3,TRBV11-3,CASSLEGLGSDTQYF,TGTGCCAGCAGCTTAGAGGGACTAGGGAGCGATACGCAGTATTTT
-,-,TRBJ2-3,TRBV3-1/TRBV3-2,CASSQQRSDTQYF,TGTGCCAGCAGCCAACAACGGTCAGATACGCAGTATTTT